This T cell receptor (beta chain) was captured in a study of CXCR3-negative and CXCR3-positive naive CD8 T cells (dated by TCRdb to the late 2010s). Regarding the complete study: In total, roughly 130 million TRB reads were obtained, corresponding to roughly 1.5 +/- 0.3 million reads per library. For the TRBV-TRBJ cluster analysis, the naive subsets came from 5 or 6 donors, while the memory cells came from 3 donors. Data from roughly eleven donors, pooled across two independent experiments, went into the diversity and physicochemical repertoire analyses.

About this clonotype itself: Its cognate antigen has yet to be identified.

The listed sequencing device is NextSeq 550. The Human TCR Profiling Kit (MiLaboratory) was used to prepare UMI-labeled 5' RACE TRB cDNA libraries. cDNA synthesis used the entire amount of extracted RNA, and PCR amplification then used the entire amount of cDNA produced. The libraries were made side by side, with each library going through the same number of PCR cycles. Regarding the original processing steps: With a requirement of at least two reads per UMI, MIGEC and MiXCR extracted about 49,000 +/- 11,000 unique UMI-labeled TRB cDNA molecules per library. On average, each library contained approximately 40,000 +/- 10,000 functional in-frame TRB CDR3 nucleotide clonotypes without stop codons. After downsampling to 5000 UMI-labeled TRB molecules per sample, diversity metrics such as normalized Shannon-Wiener and Chao1 were calculated in VDJtools. Clonotype-size-weighted physicochemical properties of the central five CDR3 residues (interaction energy, strength, volume and Kidera factor 4) were computed in VDJtools. After TCRdb reprocessed the reads, each CDR3 protein sequence was kept as one row, without DNA. The authors' filters were not applied to this entry. For this sample, the table gives about 86,000 distinct CDR3 sequences. Less than 0.85% of the sample is taken by the ten largest.

The germline V gene (reference sequence) supplies CDR1 SEHNR and CDR2 FQNEAQ. The CDR3 holds 16 amino acids from the cysteine to the phenylalanine. Only the protein sequence is given. Each CD8+ T cell subset was flow-sorted in triplicate, and 300,000 to 350,000 cells per subset were placed directly into RLT lysis buffer. To keep memory contaminants out, a stringent definition of naive CD8+ T cells was applied: CD45RO-CCR7+CD27+CD95-. Peripheral blood mononuclear cells were isolated from buffy coats by standard density gradient centrifugation. Naive CXCR3-negative and CXCR3-positive CD8+ T cells were flow-sorted on a FACSAria III. An RNeasy Mini Kit was used to extract total RNA from the sorted cells. What the research found in general, with its limitations: Comparably high repertoire diversity was found in both naive subsets, whereas much lower repertoire diversity was found in memory CD8+ T cells. Freshly isolated PBMCs were used for most assays because CXCR3 expression went down partially after cryopreservation. Naive CXCR3-negative and CXCR3-positive cells from the same donor showed similar TRBV-TRBJ usage, whereas memory cells showed distinct patterns. Surface CD5, linked to self-reactivity in mice, was comparable between naive subsets; TCR interaction strength was therefore also inferred from TRB CDR3 physicochemical properties. TRB CDR3s from CXCR3-positive naive cells showed higher hydrophobicity (lower Kidera factor 4), lower energy, and higher strength and volume indices than CXCR3-negative naive cells.

The sequence links TRBV7-9 to TRBJ2-1; the TCRdb call, TRBD2, lacks DNA for checking. The material sequenced was naive CXCR3+ CD8+ T cells from blood. This sample's cell subset or site label indicates: CD45RO-CCR7+CD27+CD95- naive CD8+ T cells expressing CXCR3 (TNR3+). This TCR was recovered from a human donor in good health. Some clones in this sample may be carry-over from other donors' samples. The CDR3 has the sequence CASSSTAGASVREQFF. The reference TRBV7-9 and TRBJ2-1 proteins fill in what lies around the CDR3, so the full variable domain reads DTGVSQNPRHKITKRGQNVTFRCDPISEHNRLYWYRQTLGQGPEFLTYFQNEAQLEKSRLLSDRFSAERPKGSFSTLEIQRTEQGDSAMYLCASSSTAGASVREQFFGPGTRLTVL.